The following is a TCR beta chain sequence with its context. Under the authors' procedure: Scientists estimated how many nucleated cells there were by amplifying reference gene primers. Sequencing used immunoSEQ multiplex PCR; TCRdb keeps in-frame clones, though not all of them. V and J calls and clone size are as listed in that table; D and trimming were resolved from the DNA. This table holds a few hundred thousand clones, about 86% found once. Which cohort a participant joined came from the clinical history participants gave. This sample stems from a study of blood T cell repertoires in COVID-19. CDR3 size: 14 residues.

This rearrangement joins TRBV21-1 to TRBJ1-2. TRBV21-1 is annotated as a pseudogene. The sequenced sample consisted of PBMCs or T cells enriched from blood (not recorded which). This clonotype was obtained from a woman between 40 and 50 years old with acute COVID-19. CDR3 in DNA: TGTGCCAGCAGCAAATTAAGAGAGAACTATGGCTACACCTTC. Its protein is CASSKLRENYGYTF.